What follows describes a single T cell receptor beta chain. Enrolled through a virtual design, the participants were between about 18 and 100 years of age and came from some 25 US areas. Grouping used clinical history reported by participants in a survey and questionnaire. The sample comes from a study of blood T cell repertoires in COVID-19. Study at large: Sample material is recorded as cDNA or gDNA derived from T cells, B-cell-depleted T cells, or PBMCs.

Generated by immunoSEQ multiplex PCR, the TCRdb table keeps only in-frame clones and is missing some. Here the sample spans about 210,000 clones, around nine tenths being singletons. This sequence was found in a man under 40 in a cohort exposed to, infected with or recovered from COVID-19 (not recorded which). The specimen was PBMCs or T cells enriched from blood (not recorded which).

As DNA, the CDR3 is TGCGCCAGCAGCGCGGGACTAGCGGGAGACGAGCAGTACTTC. It yields the protein CASSAGLAGDEQYF. J is TRBJ2-7 and V is TRBV5-1, with 14 bases fitting TRBD2. V shed 4 bases, J shed 5 bases, and the junction held 2 bases outside the gene matches. CDR3 length: 14 amino acids. Germline CDR1 and CDR2: SGHRS and YFSETQ.